This entry lists 8 T cell receptor beta chains sequenced from one sample in a study of blood T cell repertoires in COVID-19 (TCRdb year 2020). The library was generated by the immunoSEQ multiplex PCR assay. TCRdb retrieved this table from immuneACCESS and kept in-frame rearrangements only. Not all clones are present; in checked studies, unresolved V genes account for under half, and no reason is known for the remainder. The sample table lists a few hundred thousand clones, around nine tenths of them with a count of one. The biggest ten clones account for 8.5% to 10% of the sample. Sequenced sample: peripheral blood. These TCRs come from a man aged 35-49 years who had recovered from COVID-19.

This clone was seen only once. The chain uses TRBV4-3 and TRBJ2-7; 7 positions match TRBD2. V gave up 0 bases and J gave up 0 bases; unmatched junction bases: 2. The CDR3 has 15 amino acids. Germline values: CDR1 LGHNA, CDR2 YSLEER. The CDR3: CASSQDGGGSYEQYF. CDR3 DNA sequence: TGCGCCAGCAGCCAAGACGGCGGGGGCTCCTACGAGCAGTACTTC.

V gene TRBV4-1 combines with J gene TRBJ2-7; the match to TRBD2 covers 7 bases. CDR3 length: 16 residues. Germline V lookup: CDR1 MGHRA, CDR2 YSYEKL. Trimming took 0 bases from V and 6 from J; bases not matched to a gene: 11. Written as DNA, the CDR3 is TGCGCCAGCAGCCAAGATCGGAGCGGGATCCCTAGCGAGCAGTACTTC. Its protein is CASSQDRSGIPSEQYF.

The chain employs TRBV7-9 and TRBJ2-3, with D possibly TRBD1 on 6 matching bases. CDR1 and CDR2 (germline): SEHNR, FQNEAQ (reference sequence). The CDR3 spans 14 residues. V gave up 3 bases and J gave up 5 bases, with 12 bases separating them. The CDR3 DNA reads TGTGCCAGCAGCTTCGACAGGTTTGGAGATACGCAGTATTTT. Translating it yields CASSFDRFGDTQYF.

This clone occurred once. The genes are TRBV2 and TRBJ2-2; 12 positions agree with TRBD2. This CDR3 has 15 amino acids. Unmatched junction bases numbered 5, after V lost 6 bases and J lost 6 bases. Per the germline V gene, CDR1 is SNHLY and CDR2 is FYNNEI. Written as DNA, the CDR3 is TGTGCCAGCAGCAGGACTAGCGGGAATTCCGGGGAGCTGTTTTTT. Amino acid sequence: CASSRTSGNSGELFF.

In the case of this clone: This specimen includes other DNA sequences encoding the same CDR3. The chain uses TRBV5-1 and TRBJ2-5; D is possibly TRBD2 (7 bases). The V and J ends lost 7 bases and 4 bases respectively, with 11 bases between them. This CDR3 has 12 residues. The germline CDR1 and CDR2 sequences are SGHRS and YFSETQ. The CDR3 reads CASRGAGETQYF. The DNA for the CDR3 is TGCGCCAGCCGGGGGGCCGGAGAGACCCAGTACTTC.

This chain joins TRBV28 and TRBJ1-5; 7 nucleotides match TRBD1. The trim removed 6 bases at V and 7 bases at J, leaving 6 bases unmatched. Germline V gene data show CDR1 as MDHEN and CDR2 as SYDVKM. The CDR3 contains 13 residues. The CDR3 reads CASSDRAGQPQHF. The CDR3 DNA reads as TGTGCCAGCAGCGACAGGGCTGGACAGCCCCAGCATTTT.

The chain couples TRBV28 to TRBJ2-7, with D perhaps matching TRBD2 (6 bases). Germline assignment: CDR1 MDHEN and CDR2 SYDVKM. The CDR3 extends over 16 amino acids. Between the trimmed V and J ends, which lost 6 bases and 7 bases, there was a span of 25 bases. CDR3 sequence: CASSLHQAGGKEEQYF. CDR3 in DNA: TGTGCCAGCAGCCTTCACCAGGCTGGAGGGAAGGAAGAGCAGTACTTC.

The rearrangement joins TRBV11-1 to TRBJ2-7, with 13 positions matching TRBD2. Losses at the gene ends were 5 bases for V and 2 bases for J; bases not matched to a gene: 3. The CDR3 spans 15 residues. Germline V CDR1 and CDR2: SGHAT, FQDESV (reference sequence). In DNA, the CDR3 is TGTGCCAGCAGCATGGGACTAGCGGGGCCCTACGAGCAGTACTTC. It translates to CASSMGLAGPYEQYF.